A single sample gave rise to the 24 T cell receptor beta chains below, sequenced in a study of blood T cell repertoires in COVID-19. Here immunoSEQ multiplex PCR was the method, and the copy in TCRdb shows in-frame clones only, minus some. The profile shows some 150,000 clones, roughly 87% of them singletons. Sequenced: peripheral blood. These receptors all stem from a human donor in a cohort sampled during active COVID-19.

The genes are TRBV5-6 and TRBJ1-2; 11 bases line up with TRBD1. J gave up 3 bases and V 0 bases, and 7 bases lay outside the gene matches. Germline CDR1 and CDR2: SGHDT and YYEEEE. This CDR3 has 17 residues. The chain's CDR3 is CASSLVVSGQGDYGYTF. The CDR3 DNA follows: TGTGCCAGCAGCTTGGTTGTATCGGGACAGGGGGACTATGGCTACACCTTC.

The rearrangement uses TRBV11-2 and TRBJ2-5; 11 bases line up with TRBD2. Germline-derived CDR1 and CDR2 are SGHAT and FQNNGV. The V segment lost 1 base and the J segment 2 bases; nucleotides outside the gene matches: 6. This CDR3 contains 17 residues. The CDR3 loop is CASSLVGVAGGQETQYF. The CDR3 DNA reads as TGTGCCAGCAGCTTAGTCGGGGTAGCGGGGGGGCAAGAGACCCAGTACTTC.

V and J are TRBV6-6 and TRBJ2-5, with D possibly TRBD2 on 5 matching bases. Germline V CDR1 and CDR2: MNHNY, SVGAGI (reference sequence). The CDR3 has 14 amino acids. With 6 bases removed from V and 0 bases from J, the gap between germline ends came to 11 bases. The chain's CDR3 is CASSPKLDQETQYF. The CDR3 DNA reads as TGTGCCAGCAGCCCTAAACTAGACCAAGAGACCCAGTACTTC.

The chain is built from TRBV11-3 and TRBJ2-1; D is perhaps TRBD2 (6 bases). CDR3 length: 14 amino acids. The germline V gene encodes CDR1 SGHNT and CDR2 YENEEA. Trimming took off 3 bases at V and 9 bases at J, with 15 bases between the two ends. The CDR3 nucleotides are TGTGCCAGCAGCTTCGGAGCGGGTACGGGTGAGCAGTTCTTC. It encodes CASSFGAGTGEQFF.

The chain couples TRBV7-3 to TRBJ1-1; the D is unclear. There are 14 residues in the CDR3. V was shortened by 1 base and J by 5 bases, with 11 bases between the two germline ends. Per the germline V gene, CDR1 is SGHTA and CDR2 is FQGTGA. Here the CDR3 reads CASSLIGPGTEAFF. The CDR3 region has the DNA TGTGCCAGCAGCTTAATTGGACCGGGGACTGAAGCTTTCTTT. Full variable domain (outside the CDR3, taken from reference TRBV7-3 and TRBJ1-1): GAGVSQTPSNKVTEKGKYVELRCDPISGHTALYWYRQSLGQGPEFLIYFQGTGAADDSGLPNDRFFAVRPEGSVSTLKIQRTERGDSAVYLCASSLIGPGTEAFFGQGTRLTVV.

The chain employs TRBV29-1 and TRBJ2-7; 8 bases fit TRBD2. The V gene's germline CDR1 is SQVTM and CDR2 ANQGSEA. CDR3 length: 16 residues. Trimming took 4 bases from V and 0 from J; bases not matched to a gene: 11. DNA for the CDR3: TGCAGCGTTGTACCGGCCCGGGGGGGGTCCTCCTACGAGCAGTACTTC. Its protein is CSVVPARGGSSYEQYF.

Regarding this clone: One end of the junction is discordant with germline, which a read error may explain. This chain connects TRBV4-2 to TRBJ1-6; maybe TRBD1 (6 bases). CDR3 size: 16 residues. Germline CDR1 is LGHNA and CDR2 is YNFKEQ. The CDR3 protein is CANSQDFRGGNSPLHF. CDR3 bases: TGTGCCAACAGCCAAGATTTCAGGGGTGGTAATTCACCCCTCCACTTT.

The table lists this clone with a few counts. The rearrangement joins TRBV7-8 to TRBJ1-5, with a tentative D call TRBD1 (6 bases). Germline loops: CDR1 SGHVS, CDR2 FQNEAQ. V gave up 0 bases and J gave up 0 bases, with 21 bases separating them. The CDR3 spans 20 residues. The CDR3 DNA sequence: TGTGCCAGCAGCTTAGCGACTTGGGGGCAGTACCGAGATAGCAATCAGCCCCAGCATTTT. It specifies CASSLATWGQYRDSNQPQHF. Full variable domain (rest looked up from reference TRBV7-8 and TRBJ1-5): GAGVSQSPRYKVAKRGQDVALRCDPISGHVSLFWYQQALGQGPEFLTYFQNEAQLDKSGLPSDRFFAERPEGSVSTLKIQRTQQEDSAVYLCASSLATWGQYRDSNQPQHFGDGTRLSIL.

By share, this clone ranks as medium-sized. The chain couples TRBV11-2 to TRBJ2-7; TRBD1 matches 7 bases. V lost 5 bases, J lost 2 bases, and 9 bases stayed unmatched. Germline V lookup: CDR1 SGHAT, CDR2 FQNNGV. The CDR3 sequence is 15 residues long. CDR3 protein: CASSVTGEKTYEQYF. In DNA, the CDR3 is TGTGCCAGCAGCGTAACAGGGGAGAAGACCTACGAGCAGTACTTC.

As DNA, the CDR3 is TGTGCCAGCAGCCAGGTCGGGAGTGGAAACACCATATATTTT. Translation gives CASSQVGSGNTIYF. V gene TRBV11-2 combines with J gene TRBJ1-3, with no clear D. V dropped 5 bases and J dropped 3 bases, with 11 bases sitting between them. CDR3 length: 14 amino acids. In germline, CDR1 is SGHAT, CDR2 FQNNGV. Supplemented by reference TRBV11-2 and TRBJ1-3, the full variable domain reads EAGVAQSPRYKIIEKRQSVAFWCNPISGHATLYWYQQILGQGPKLLIQFQNNGVVDDSQLPKDRFSAERLKGVDSTLKIQPAKLEDSAVYLCASSQVGSGNTIYFGEGSWLTVV.

This clone was seen just once. The V and J genes are TRBV7-3 and TRBJ2-1; 10 nucleotides agree with TRBD2. The trim removed 5 bases at V and 8 bases at J, leaving 9 bases unmatched. The CDR3 contains 15 residues. Germline CDR1 SGHTA, CDR2 FQGTGA. CDR3 in amino acids: CASSRLSGGAYEQFF. CDR3 nucleotide sequence: TGTGCCAGCAGCCGGCTCAGCGGGGGGGCGTATGAGCAGTTCTTC.

The chain employs TRBV29-1 and TRBJ1-2; possibly TRBD1 for D (5 bases). The CDR3 has 12 residues. The germline gives CDR1 SQVTM, CDR2 ANQGSEA. CDR3 sequence reads: CITGEGNYGYTF. The DNA for the CDR3 is TGCATCACCGGGGAGGGGAACTATGGCTACACCTTC.

The V gene is TRBV6-5, the J gene TRBJ2-2; D is perhaps TRBD1 (7 bases). Germline CDR1 and CDR2: MNHEY and SVGAGI. Trimming removed 9 bases from V and 5 bases from J, with 16 bases in between. This CDR3 region has 14 residues. The CDR3 spells CASGQGGGTGELFF. The DNA for the CDR3 is TGTGCCAGTGGCCAGGGGGGAGGTACCGGGGAGCTGTTTTTT.

This clone was seen once. The rearrangement links TRBV7-9 to TRBJ2-1; 8 bases align to TRBD2. Germline V CDR1 and CDR2: SEHNR, FQNEAQ (reference sequence). This CDR3 region has 16 residues. V shed 4 bases, J shed 9 bases, and the junction held 14 bases outside the gene matches. The DNA of the CDR3 is TGTGCCAGCAGCTCGGGACAACTTGCGGGGGGTATTGAGCAGTTCTTC. Amino acids: CASSSGQLAGGIEQFF. Combining the CDR3 with reference TRBV7-9 and TRBJ2-1 gives the whole variable domain DTGVSQNPRHKITKRGQNVTFRCDPISEHNRLYWYRQTLGQGPEFLTYFQNEAQLEKSRLLSDRFSAERPKGSFSTLEIQRTEQGDSAMYLCASSSGQLAGGIEQFFGPGTRLTVL.

V and J are TRBV6-2 or TRBV6-3 and TRBJ2-7; TRBD2 might be the D (5 bases). The CDR3 spans 14 residues. CDR1 and CDR2 from the germline V gene are MNHEY and SVGEGT. Trimming cost V 5 bases and J 2 bases, with 13 bases left between them. Here the CDR3 reads CASSPRGLPYEQYF. For the CDR3, the DNA is TGTGCCAGCAGTCCCCGAGGGCTCCCCTACGAGCAGTACTTC.

This chain connects TRBV7-2 to TRBJ2-6; 8 nucleotides line up with TRBD1. The V and J ends lost 9 bases and 3 bases, in that order; junction bases with no gene match: 16. Per the germline V gene, CDR1 is SGHTA and CDR2 is FQGNSA. The CDR3 is made up of 18 amino acids. The CDR3 DNA sequence: TGTGCCAGTCAACCGGACAGGGAGTCCCAAGATGGGGCCAACGTCCTGACTTTC. Protein sequence: CASQPDRESQDGANVLTF. Full variable domain (remainder filled in from reference TRBV7-2 and TRBJ2-6): GAGVSQSPSNKVTEKGKDVELRCDPISGHTALYWYRQSLGQGLEFLIYFQGNSAPDKSGLPSDRFSAERTGGSVSTLTIQRTQQEDSAVYLCASQPDRESQDGANVLTFGAGSRLTVL.

The chain couples TRBV5-1 to TRBJ1-4, with TRBD1 matching over 9 bases. Germline CDR1 and CDR2: SGHRS and YFSETQ. The length of the CDR3 is 13 residues. Germline trimming cut 4 bases from V and 6 bases from J; bases unmatched to any gene: 1. Here the CDR3 DNA reads TGCGCCAGCAGCCGGACAGGGGATGAAAAACTGTTTTTT. It encodes CASSRTGDEKLFF. Variable domain in full (rest from reference TRBV5-1 and TRBJ1-4): KAGVTQTPRYLIKTRGQQVTLSCSPISGHRSVSWYQQTPGQGLQFLFEYFSETQRNKGNFPGRFSGRQFSNSRSEMNVSTLELGDSALYLCASSRTGDEKLFFGSGTQLSVL.

V gene TRBV7-9 combines with J gene TRBJ1-1, with 8 positions matching TRBD1. The CDR3 is made up of 16 amino acids. Germline lookup yields CDR1 SEHNR and CDR2 FQNEAQ (reference sequence). The junction had 13 bases not matched to a gene; V was cut back by 5 bases and J by 5 bases. CDR3 region: CASSHSTGGVVTEAFF. CDR3 nucleotides: TGTGCCAGCAGCCATTCCACAGGGGGGGTGGTAACTGAAGCTTTCTTT.

This clone was picked up one time. The chain uses TRBV11-2 and TRBJ2-3; perhaps TRBD2 as D (6 bases). The CDR3 totals 12 residues. Germline CDR1 reads SGHAT; CDR2 reads FQNNGV. V was pared by 4 bases and J by 7 bases, with 9 bases between. The CDR3 loop is CASSYGGNTQYF. The DNA for the CDR3 is TGTGCCAGCAGCTACGGGGGAAATACGCAGTATTTT.

The V gene is TRBV7-2, the J gene TRBJ2-2, with 7 bases fitting TRBD2. V dropped 5 bases and J dropped 1; count of bases not matched to a gene: 7. The germline gives CDR1 SGHTA, CDR2 FQGNSA. This CDR3 has 16 amino acids. CDR3 sequence (DNA): TGTGCCAGCAGCCCCTTCGGGACTAAGAACACCGGGGAGCTGTTTTTT. Translating gives CASSPFGTKNTGELFF.

The V gene is TRBV5-8, the J gene TRBJ2-3, with a possible D match to TRBD1 (6 bases). In germline, CDR1 is SGHTS, CDR2 YDEGEE. The CDR3 covers 14 residues. The V gene lost 1 base and the J gene lost 0 bases, with 6 bases spanning the gap. The CDR3 DNA reads TGTGCCAGCAGCTTGCAGGGGAGCACAGATACGCAGTATTTT. It is translated as CASSLQGSTDTQYF.

Worth noting for this clone: The same CDR3 arises from other DNA sequences in this sample as well. The V and J genes are TRBV5-1 and TRBJ2-5; 8 bases agree with TRBD1. There are 14 residues in the CDR3. Germline V CDR1 and CDR2: SGHRS, YFSETQ. V gave up 2 bases and J gave up 5 bases; unmatched junction bases: 5. The CDR3: CASSFSGGQETQYF. The CDR3 region has the DNA TGCGCCAGCAGCTTTTCAGGGGGCCAGGAGACCCAGTACTTC.

V is TRBV7-2 and J is TRBJ1-1; D possibly corresponds to TRBD1 (5 bases). Trimming removed 3 bases at V and 4 bases at J, with 12 bases between. The length of the CDR3 is 14 residues. Germline-derived CDR1 and CDR2 are SGHTA and FQGNSA. The DNA for the CDR3 is TGTGCCAGCAGCTTTCGAACGGGGGGCACTGAAGCTTTCTTT. Protein: CASSFRTGGTEAFF.

The V and J genes are TRBV12-3 or TRBV12-4 and TRBJ2-1; D may be TRBD2 (5 bases). V dropped 6 bases and J dropped 4 bases, with 10 bases sitting between them. The CDR3 is made up of 13 amino acids. CDR3: CASSFGDYNEQFF. CDR3 sequence (DNA): TGTGCCAGCAGCTTCGGGGATTACAATGAGCAGTTCTTC.